The 18 T cell receptor beta chains in this list originate from one sample, sequenced in a study of cytomegalovirus exposure and HLA in healthy donors. The PCR ran on 60 Vbeta and 13 Jbeta primers. The table came from immunoSEQ multiplex PCR; TCRdb's copy has only in-frame clones and leaves some out. In the table there are some 96,000 clones, roughly 79% of which are singletons. The sequencing input was PBMCs. These receptors were taken from a man aged 40-49 years in good health and CMV-seronegative.

The chain employs TRBV7-2 and TRBJ1-5, with TRBD1 as a possible D gene (5 bases). Germline CDR1 and CDR2: SGHTA and FQGNSA. Trimming removed 3 bases at V and 6 bases at J, with 15 bases between. The CDR3 is 15 amino acids. The CDR3 nucleotides read TGTGCCAGCAGCTTGTTCTCAGGGTCCGTTCAGCCCCAGCATTTT. This gives the protein CASSLFSGSVQPQHF.

The J gene is TRBJ2-1, the V gene TRBV6-1, with TRBD2 as a possible D gene (5 bases). CDR1 and CDR2 from the germline V gene are MNHNS and SASEGT. This CDR3 has 16 amino acids. With 1 base removed from V and 2 bases from J, the gap between germline ends came to 12 bases. CDR3 residues: CASSEGRARPYNEQFF. The CDR3 DNA reads as TGTGCCAGCAGTGAAGGGCGGGCTAGGCCCTACAATGAGCAGTTCTTC.

This clone was counted between two and nine times. The CDR3 DNA sequence: TGTGCCTGGCGCGGACAGGGTGCGGGGAACACTGAAGCTTTCTTT. It encodes CAWRGQGAGNTEAFF. The chain links TRBV30 to TRBJ1-1; 8 bases map to TRBD1. This CDR3 has 15 residues. Per germline, CDR1 GTSNPN and CDR2 SVGIG (reference sequence). Unmatched junction bases numbered 9, after V lost 5 bases and J lost 1 base.

The V gene is TRBV29-1, the J gene TRBJ2-5, with a possible D match to TRBD1 (6 bases). This CDR3 comprises 18 residues. CDR1 SQVTM and CDR2 ANQGSEA come from the germline V gene. V was shortened by 2 bases and J by 1 base, with 23 bases between the two germline ends. CDR3: CSVEMLGFQGSVQETQYF. CDR3 nucleotides: TGCAGCGTTGAAATGTTGGGGTTTCAGGGGTCCGTCCAAGAGACCCAGTACTTC.

This clone was picked up a small number of times. This chain uses TRBV7-9 with TRBJ2-5; tentatively, D is TRBD2 (6 bases). The CDR3 is 13 amino acids. Germline lookup yields CDR1 SEHNR and CDR2 FQNEAQ (reference sequence). The V and J ends lost 5 bases and 5 bases respectively, with 12 bases between them. The CDR3 sequence is CASSLPRGETQYF. The CDR3 DNA sequence: TGTGCCAGCAGCCTCCCGCGGGGTGAGACCCAGTACTTC.

The V call is TRBV7-8, the J call TRBJ2-7, with D tentatively TRBD2 (5 bases). The CDR3 is 13 residues long. Germline CDR1 SGHVS, CDR2 FQNEAQ. Trimming removed 6 bases from V and 2 bases from J, with 11 bases in between. For the CDR3, the DNA is TGTGCCAGCAGAACCACGGGGACCTACGAGCAGTACTTC. Amino acid sequence: CASRTTGTYEQYF.

The chain combines TRBV6-5 with TRBJ2-1; weak D call: TRBD2 (6 bases). CDR3 size: 14 residues. Germline CDR1 reads MNHEY; CDR2 reads SVGAGI. Trimming shortened V by 7 bases and J by 1 base, and 11 bases separated the two germline ends. The CDR3 spells CASTYGGSYNEQFF. CDR3 nucleotide sequence: TGTGCCAGCACCTACGGGGGTTCCTACAATGAGCAGTTCTTC.

The chain couples TRBV5-4 to TRBJ1-1; the match to TRBD1 covers 8 bases. This CDR3 has 16 residues. V was pared by 4 bases and J by 1 base, with 9 bases of the junction left unmatched. Germline CDR1 is SGHNT and CDR2 is YYREEE (reference sequence). Written as DNA, the CDR3 is TGTGCCAGCAGCCTCCCCTGGACAGGGACGAACACTGAAGCTTTCTTT. It yields the protein CASSLPWTGTNTEAFF.

This sequence joins TRBV7-2 and TRBJ2-1; 11 nucleotides align to TRBD2. V dropped 6 bases and J dropped 7; count of bases not matched to a gene: 8. The CDR3 has 15 amino acids. The V gene's germline CDR1 is SGHTA and CDR2 FQGNSA. The CDR3 DNA is TGTGCCAGCAGTCAAACTAGCGGGAGAGGAAATGAGCAGTTCTTC. Translating it yields CASSQTSGRGNEQFF.

This chain uses TRBV7-8 with TRBJ2-5, with TRBD1 matching 7 bases. The CDR3 has 15 amino acids. Germline loops: CDR1 SGHVS, CDR2 FQNEAQ. Trimming took 0 bases from V and 2 from J; bases not matched to a gene: 3. The CDR3 nucleotides read TGTGCCAGCAGCTTAGCGGGACAGCCGCAAGAGACCCAGTACTTC. Translated: CASSLAGQPQETQYF.

This clone was observed once. The chain couples TRBV7-9 to TRBJ1-3, with a possible D match to TRBD1 (6 bases). This CDR3 has 18 amino acids. V gave up 0 bases and J gave up 11 bases, with 26 bases separating them. Germline V gene lookup returns CDR1 SEHNR and CDR2 FQNEAQ (reference sequence). The CDR3 DNA is TGTGCCAGCAGCTTAGCGCCTTTCAGGGACAAGGTTACCTCTCCCATATATTTT. Protein: CASSLAPFRDKVTSPIYF.

In DNA, the CDR3 is TGTGCCAGCAGCTTAGTACAGGGATCCTCCTACGAGCAGTACTTC. It translates to CASSLVQGSSYEQYF. The V gene is TRBV7-2, the J gene TRBJ2-7; D is perhaps TRBD1 (6 bases). CDR1 and CDR2 (germline): SGHTA, FQGNSA. This CDR3 comprises 15 residues. V shed 1 base and J shed 0 bases, with 10 bases lying between them.

The gene calls are TRBV5-6 and TRBJ2-1, with 7 positions matching TRBD1. The ends lost 4 bases at V and 4 bases at J; junction bases unmatched: 8. The CDR3 loop spans 15 amino acids. Germline V gene data show CDR1 as SGHDT and CDR2 as YYEEEE. CDR3 region: CASSLDREAYNEQFF. As DNA, the CDR3 is TGTGCCAGCAGCCTAGACAGGGAAGCATACAATGAGCAGTTCTTC.

This rearrangement joins TRBV10-1 to TRBJ2-1; 7 positions match TRBD1. The CDR3 has 14 amino acids. J was trimmed by 12 bases and V by 6 bases; bases with no gene match: 14. In germline, CDR1 is WNHNN, CDR2 SYGVQD (reference sequence). This chain's CDR3 is CASRGSGTASWQFF. CDR3 coding DNA: TGCGCCAGCAGGGGTTCCGGGACAGCGAGTTGGCAGTTCTTC.

This clone was observed a few times. V gene TRBV5-1 combines with J gene TRBJ2-3, with 14 nucleotides matching TRBD2. Germline loops: CDR1 SGHRS, CDR2 YFSETQ. Trimming at V came to 3 bases and at J to 4 bases, leaving 1 base not matched to a gene. This CDR3 has 15 residues. The CDR3 here is CASSSTSGRADTQYF. The DNA for the CDR3 is TGCGCCAGCAGCTCGACTAGCGGGAGGGCAGATACGCAGTATTTT.

The chain combines TRBV19 with TRBJ2-3, with a weak D call TRBD1 (6 bases). There are 14 residues in the CDR3. V was clipped by 4 bases and J by 4 bases, with 12 bases between them. The germline V gene has CDR1 LNHDA and CDR2 SQIVND (reference sequence). The CDR3 loop reads CASSSRQEPDTQYF. The CDR3 nucleotides read TGTGCCAGTAGTAGCAGACAGGAACCAGATACGCAGTATTTT.

This clone was observed a single time. This chain connects TRBV20-1 to TRBJ2-7; D is ambiguous. V was pared by 3 bases and J by 3 bases, with 6 bases between. Germline lookup yields CDR1 DFQATT and CDR2 SNEGSKA (reference sequence). The CDR3 runs to 11 residues. The DNA of the CDR3 is TGCAGTGCTAGCTTTTTCTACGAGCAGTACTTC. Its protein is CSASFFYEQYF.

The V gene is TRBV14, the J gene TRBJ1-4; tentative D call: TRBD1 (6 bases). The CDR3 contains 16 residues. Germline V lookup: CDR1 SGHDN, CDR2 FVKESK. Deletions cut 1 base from V and 5 bases from J, with 14 bases between. In nucleotides, the CDR3 is TGTGCCAGCAGCCAAGGGAGCTGGGGGCGAAATGAAAAACTGTTTTTT. Its translation is CASSQGSWGRNEKLFF. Full variable domain (remainder filled in from reference TRBV14 and TRBJ1-4): EAGVTQFPSHSVIEKGQTVTLRCDPISGHDNLYWYRRVMGKEIKFLLHFVKESKQDESGMPNNRFLAERTGGTYSTLKVQPAELEDSGVYFCASSQGSWGRNEKLFFGSGTQLSVL.